These T cell receptor beta chains were read from a single sample in a study of blood T cell repertoires in COVID-19. Measured with immunoSEQ multiplex PCR; TCRdb has only the in-frame clones, and not every one. The data show about 220,000 clones, roughly 80% seen once. Material: peripheral blood. These receptor sequences come from a woman in her 70s with COVID-19, enrolled during active disease. CDR3s include the opening cysteine and the closing phenylalanine or tryptophan. A D gene is named only where the DNA matches it firmly. Some rows mark clone size as missing; the rest say once, few, many or name a class of expanded clone.

>TRBV24-1|TRBD1|.|TRBJ1-5|16
TGTGCCACCAGTCCAACGGGGACAGCCAGCAATCAGCCCCAGCATTTT
CATSPTGTASNQPQHF
>TRBV5-1|TRBD2|.|TRBJ2-1|16
TGCGCCAGCAGCCTAGCGGGAGGCGGTGGTTCGGTTGAGCAGTTCTTC
CASSLAGGGGSVEQFF
>TRBV27|TRBD2|.|TRBJ2-1|13
TGTGCCAGCCGGGTAGCGGGAGTTAATGAGCAGTTCTTC
CASRVAGVNEQFF
>TRBV6-1|TRBD1|.|TRBJ1-5|20
TGTGCCAGCAGTGACCTTTACAAAGGGCTTGACAGGGGGTACAATCAGCCCCAGCATTTT
CASSDLYKGLDRGYNQPQHF
>TRBV5-4|.|.|TRBJ1-1|15
TGTGCCAGCAGCCGAAGGGGCGGGGGGGGCACTGAAGCTTTCTTT
CASSRRGGGGTEAFF
>TRBV25-1|.|.|TRBJ1-2|13
TGTGCCAGCAGTGAGGGGCCGTGGGAAGGCTACACCTTC
CASSEGPWEGYTF
>TRBV7-3|TRBD2|.|TRBJ2-1|16
TGTGCCAGCAGCTTAAAAGGCGGGGGAGGCTACAATGAGCAGTTCTTC
CASSLKGGGGYNEQFF
>TRBV7-9|.|.|TRBJ2-3|11
TGTGCCAGCAGGTACACAGATACGCAGTATTTT
CASRYTDTQYF
>TRBV3-1/TRBV3-2|TRBD1|once|TRBJ1-6|18
TGTGCCAGCAGCCCACTCACTCGGACAGGGAGGGCCAATTCACCCCTCCACTTT
CASSPLTRTGRANSPLHF
>TRBV21-1|.|.|TRBJ2-5|17
TGTGCCAGCAGCAAAGACTGGACAGGGGTTGAGGGGGAGACCCAGTACTTC
CASSKDWTGVEGETQYF
>TRBV2|.|few|TRBJ1-5|17
TGTGCCAGCAGTGAAGCCGGGCGACCCGGAGGTAGGCAGCCCCAGCATTTT
CASSEAGRPGGRQPQHF
>TRBV10-3|.|.|TRBJ2-3|16
TGTGCCATCAGCCAACTGGGACTTAGCGAGATAGATACGCAGTATTTT
CAISQLGLSEIDTQYF
>TRBV9|.|.|TRBJ1-3|14
TGTGCCAGCAGCGTAGGGGACACAGGAAACACCATATATTTT
CASSVGDTGNTIYF
>TRBV9|.|.|TRBJ1-1|12
TGTGCCAGCGGCACGGCCCGGGGTCAAGCTTTCTTT
CASGTARGQAFF
>TRBV7-3|.|.|TRBJ2-5|15
TGTGCCAGCAGCTTAATGGGCAGGCCCCAAGAGACCCAGTACTTC
CASSLMGRPQETQYF
>TRBV10-3|.|.|TRBJ1-3|15
TGTGCCATCAGTGGGACGGACTTCTCTGGAAACACCATATATTTT
CAISGTDFSGNTIYF
>TRBV20-1|.|.|TRBJ2-7|11
TGCAGTGCCCTCGGGGTAGGCGAGCAGTACTTC
CSALGVGEQYF
>TRBV9|TRBD1|.|TRBJ1-4|13
TGTGCCAGAGACAGGGGTCTCGATGAAAAACTGTTTTTT
CARDRGLDEKLFF
>TRBV18|.|.|TRBJ1-1|14
TGTGCCAGCTCACGGAGTGCCAGGGACACTGAAGCTTTCTTT
CASSRSARDTEAFF
>TRBV6-1|.|.|TRBJ1-1|14
TGTGCCAGCAGTGAAGTGGGGGGGAACACTGAAGCTTTCTTT
CASSEVGGNTEAFF
>TRBV6-6|TRBD2|.|TRBJ2-2|15
TGTGCCAGCAGTAGGACTAGCGGGAGAACCGGGGAGCTGTTTTTT
CASSRTSGRTGELFF
>TRBV2|.|.|TRBJ2-1|13
TGTGCCAGCAGGGATAGGGACAAGAATGAGCAGTTCTTC
CASRDRDKNEQFF
>TRBV27|.|.|TRBJ2-1|14
TGTGCCAGCAGTTTATCTGTGCTGAGCGGCTTGCAGTTCTTC
CASSLSVLSGLQFF
>TRBV18|.|once|TRBJ2-7|15
TGTGCCAGCTCACCACAGTCCTCAACTGCCTACGAGCAGTACTTC
CASSPQSSTAYEQYF
>TRBV7-9|TRBD1|.|TRBJ2-3|14
TGTGCCAGCAGGGATACAGGGGGCGCAAATACGCAGTATTTT
CASRDTGGANTQYF
>TRBV6-1|TRBD1|once|TRBJ2-7|14
TGTGCCAGCGGGGGACAGGTGAACTCCTACGAGCAGTACTTC
CASGGQVNSYEQYF
>TRBV6-5|TRBD1|.|TRBJ2-7|15
TGTGCCAGCAGTATGACAGGGACAAGCTCCTACGAGCAGTACTTC
CASSMTGTSSYEQYF
>TRBV7-3|.|.|TRBJ1-6|16
TGTGCCAGCAGCTACCAGGGGCCGGGGATTAATTCACCCCTCCACTTT
CASSYQGPGINSPLHF
>TRBV3-1/TRBV3-2|.|.|TRBJ1-1|13
TGTGCCAGCAGCCAGATTGGAGGGGTACGAGCTTTCTTT
CASSQIGGVRAFF
>TRBV5-1|.|.|TRBJ2-3|14
TGCGCCAGCAGCCCTGAAGGAGGTATAGATACGCAGTATTTT
CASSPEGGIDTQYF
>TRBV27|TRBD1|.|TRBJ2-2|14
TGTGCCAGCAGCCGGGACAGCTTCACCGGGGAGCTGTTTTTT
CASSRDSFTGELFF
>TRBV2|TRBD2|once|TRBJ2-7|14
TGTGCCAGCAGTGCGGGGAGGGTGTCCTACGAGCAGTACTTC
CASSAGRVSYEQYF
>TRBV7-2|.|.|TRBJ1-3|17
TGTGCCAGCAGCTTATACGGGTCCACAGGGCCGGGAAACACCATATATTTT
CASSLYGSTGPGNTIYF
>TRBV11-2|.|once|TRBJ2-5|14
TGTGCCAGCAGCTCCCCCGGGGTAGAGGGGACCCAGTACTTC
CASSSPGVEGTQYF
>TRBV10-3|.|.|TRBJ1-3|13
TGTGCCATCAGTGATTCAGGACACCCCACCATATATTTT
CAISDSGHPTIYF
>TRBV7-9|TRBD2|.|TRBJ2-5|17
TGTGCCAGCAGCTGGGCTAGCGGGGGGGCCCGCCAAGAGACCCAGTACTTC
CASSWASGGARQETQYF
>TRBV18|TRBD2|.|TRBJ2-3|16
TGTGCCAGCTCTAGGCGAGCGGGAGGGAGCACAGATACGCAGTATTTT
CASSRRAGGSTDTQYF
>TRBV27|TRBD1|.|TRBJ1-4|17
TGTGCCAGCAGTTTACGGGGACAGCAAGCAACTAATGAAAAACTGTTTTTT
CASSLRGQQATNEKLFF
>TRBV7-2|TRBD1|.|TRBJ1-5|17
TGTGCCAGCAGCCCACAGGGGGCGGCGGGCGGGAATCAGCCCCAGCATTTT
CASSPQGAAGGNQPQHF
>TRBV11-2|TRBD1|.|TRBJ1-2|14
TGTGCCAGCAGCCTAGGGGGCTTTGGCTATGGCTACACCTTC
CASSLGGFGYGYTF